These T cell receptor beta chains were read from a single sample in a study of blood T cell repertoires in COVID-19. Clones were sequenced by immunoSEQ multiplex PCR, and TCRdb holds only the in-frame ones, with some missing. The sample lists fewer than 150,000 clones; approximately 80% were seen once. Sequenced: peripheral blood. The receptors originated from a human donor in a cohort sampled during active COVID-19. Each CDR3 is given without its conserved first and last residue. The order of the fields is V gene, J gene, CDR3 protein.

v_call: TRBV13
j_call: TRBJ2-3
cdr3_aa: ASSFLAGDTDTQY

v_call: TRBV19
j_call: TRBJ2-2
cdr3_aa: ASRGRLAATGELF

v_call: TRBV30
j_call: TRBJ2-5
cdr3_aa: AWSVAGPETQY

v_call: TRBV30
j_call: TRBJ1-1
cdr3_aa: AWSPPRGEAF

v_call: TRBV5-5
j_call: TRBJ2-7
cdr3_aa: ASSSGDPVLGEQY

v_call: TRBV11-2
j_call: TRBJ1-1
cdr3_aa: ASSLGLFGQQMNTEAF

v_call: TRBV25-1
j_call: TRBJ1-2
cdr3_aa: ASSGDRAPAGYT

v_call: TRBV5-5
j_call: TRBJ1-5
cdr3_aa: ASSLASNQPQH

v_call: TRBV9
j_call: TRBJ2-3
cdr3_aa: ASSVGQGDTQY

v_call: TRBV12-3/TRBV12-4
j_call: TRBJ2-7
cdr3_aa: ASSMDRAFEQY

v_call: TRBV5-1
j_call: TRBJ2-6
cdr3_aa: ASTSWGGQGSGANVLT

v_call: TRBV25-1
j_call: TRBJ2-1
cdr3_aa: ASSELGGTGVHNEQF

v_call: TRBV11-3
j_call: TRBJ2-3
cdr3_aa: ASSLGTSESLDTQY

v_call: TRBV11-2
j_call: TRBJ2-3
cdr3_aa: ASSLSLAGETDTQY

v_call: TRBV6-5
j_call: TRBJ2-7
cdr3_aa: ASRRQGLAYEQY

v_call: TRBV9
j_call: TRBJ2-5
cdr3_aa: ASGTASEETQY

v_call: TRBV5-1
j_call: TRBJ1-2
cdr3_aa: ASSEQQLYGYT

v_call: TRBV11-3
j_call: TRBJ2-3
cdr3_aa: ASSLGPGLVPDTQY

v_call: TRBV18
j_call: TRBJ2-1
cdr3_aa: ASSVQGIEQF

v_call: TRBV5-4
j_call: TRBJ2-5
cdr3_aa: ASSSPLAGALQETQY

v_call: TRBV11-2
j_call: TRBJ2-7
cdr3_aa: ASSLAPRGYEQY

v_call: TRBV4-3
j_call: TRBJ2-1
cdr3_aa: ASSQDLRGHRSVNEQF

v_call: TRBV7-9
j_call: TRBJ2-1
cdr3_aa: ASSFTSGGIPGDNEQF

v_call: TRBV28
j_call: TRBJ2-2
cdr3_aa: ASSFLGASGELF

v_call: TRBV7-2
j_call: TRBJ2-3
cdr3_aa: ASSLARATDTQY

v_call: TRBV6-1
j_call: TRBJ1-2
cdr3_aa: ASSDGAYGYT

v_call: TRBV6-2/TRBV6-3
j_call: TRBJ1-2
cdr3_aa: ASSYDRQGYGYT

v_call: TRBV5-1
j_call: TRBJ2-3
cdr3_aa: ASSLVAGAQYTQY

v_call: TRBV4-1
j_call: TRBJ1-2
cdr3_aa: ASSQDLLPRDYGYT

v_call: TRBV6-5
j_call: TRBJ2-7
cdr3_aa: ASRATGTSAYEQY

v_call: TRBV4-3
j_call: TRBJ2-3
cdr3_aa: ASSHNRVVSDTQY

v_call: TRBV5-8
j_call: TRBJ2-7
cdr3_aa: ASSLGPGTGNYEQY

v_call: TRBV6-5
j_call: TRBJ2-1
cdr3_aa: ASRHLAGGPNEQF

v_call: TRBV6-5
j_call: TRBJ1-1
cdr3_aa: ASGSRRARLTEAF

v_call: TRBV6-4
j_call: TRBJ1-2
cdr3_aa: ASSSGGAGPYGYT

v_call: TRBV4-3
j_call: TRBJ2-3
cdr3_aa: ASSQGSPTDTQY

v_call: TRBV11-2
j_call: TRBJ2-7
cdr3_aa: ASSLELARNYEQY

v_call: TRBV6-2/TRBV6-3
j_call: TRBJ1-2
cdr3_aa: ASSDQGADGYT

v_call: TRBV10-3
j_call: TRBJ2-2
cdr3_aa: AISETGANTGELF

v_call: TRBV7-8
j_call: TRBJ2-1
cdr3_aa: ASSGPVGYNEQF

v_call: TRBV28
j_call: TRBJ2-3
cdr3_aa: ASSTPAGGRVEQY

v_call: TRBV18
j_call: TRBJ1-1
cdr3_aa: ASSDRENTEAF

v_call: TRBV6-2/TRBV6-3
j_call: TRBJ1-2
cdr3_aa: ASSFHSGQGSYGYT

v_call: TRBV7-6
j_call: TRBJ2-1
cdr3_aa: ASSLVAGPYNEQF

v_call: TRBV6-5
j_call: TRBJ2-7
cdr3_aa: ASSYGRYEQY

v_call: TRBV19
j_call: TRBJ2-7
cdr3_aa: ATKGDRGYEQY

v_call: TRBV3-1/TRBV3-2
j_call: TRBJ1-1
cdr3_aa: ASRGDRGRTEAF

v_call: TRBV5-1
j_call: TRBJ2-1
cdr3_aa: ASSLPGGAFNEQF

v_call: TRBV6-2/TRBV6-3
j_call: TRBJ1-5
cdr3_aa: ASSYEDSSNQPQH

v_call: TRBV28
j_call: TRBJ1-1
cdr3_aa: ASRSGNTEAF

v_call: TRBV11-2
j_call: TRBJ2-3
cdr3_aa: ASSLEGTRRTDTQY

v_call: TRBV7-9
j_call: TRBJ2-1
cdr3_aa: ASSFGQERNEQF

v_call: TRBV9
j_call: TRBJ1-6
cdr3_aa: ASSVNPGQGNSPLH